This TCR beta chain was recorded in a study of technical replicates of blood from a handful of donors. The CDR3 spans 18 residues. Trimming took 5 bases from V and 3 from J; bases not matched to a gene: 9. Per germline, CDR1 ENHRY and CDR2 SYGVKD. The protocol was immunoSEQ multiplex PCR, while the TCRdb copy is restricted to in-frame clones and leaves out a portion. The table has about 73,000 clones, roughly 93% seen once; the top ten hold 0.25%. The clonotype comes from a human donor in good health. V gene TRBV10-3 combines with J gene TRBJ2-2, with TRBD2 matching over 13 bases. The sequencing sample was made of T cells isolated from PBMCs. CDR3 region: CAISSWTSGSVDTGELFF. The CDR3 DNA follows: TGTGCCATCAGTTCTTGGACTAGCGGGAGTGTAGACACCGGGGAGCTGTTTTTT.